Listed below are T cell receptor beta chains from one sample, sequenced in a study of long-term antiretroviral therapy in people with HIV. Method: immunoSEQ multiplex PCR; TCRdb's copy keeps in-frame clones and lacks some. The sample has approximately 15,000 clones; about 82% are singletons. Source: unsorted PBMCs, taken 1.8 years before starting antiretroviral therapy. The receptors were sampled from a woman in her 40s with HIV. The CDR3 runs from the conserved cysteine through the conserved F or W. Each record gives: clone size, V gene, J gene, D gene, CDR3 DNA, CDR3 protein. D genes are given only for firm matches. Part of the rows lack a size; the others show once, few, many or a class for expanded clones.

NA	TRBV29-1	TRBJ2-1	TRBD2	TGCAGCGTTTATAGCGGGAATGAGCAGTTCTTC	CSVYSGNEQFF
NA	TRBV6-1	TRBJ1-2	NA	TGTGCCAGCAGTGCATCAGAAAACGGGGTCTATGGCTACACCTTC	CASSASENGVYGYTF
NA	TRBV27	TRBJ1-3	TRBD1	TGTGCCAGCAGTCCCCTACACAGGGGAAGTTATGGAAACACCATATATTTT	CASSPLHRGSYGNTIYF
NA	TRBV7-6	TRBJ1-2	NA	TGTGCCAGCAGCCCAAGCGGGGGCGGGATCTATGGCTACACCTTC	CASSPSGGGIYGYTF
NA	TRBV5-1	TRBJ2-1	TRBD2	TGCGCCAGCAGCCAAACTAGCGGGAGGGCCCCTGAGCAGTTCTTC	CASSQTSGRAPEQFF
NA	TRBV9	TRBJ2-3	TRBD2	TGTGCCAGCAGCGCCACCCTAGCGGGAAGGGATACGCAGTATTTT	CASSATLAGRDTQYF
NA	TRBV6-1	TRBJ2-7	TRBD1	TGTGCCAGCAGGGCCGGGACAGCCACCTACGAGCAGTACTTC	CASRAGTATYEQYF
few	TRBV9	TRBJ2-2	NA	TGTGCCAGCAGCGTAGCTGGCGGCAGGGCCACCGGGGAGCTGTTTTTT	CASSVAGGRATGELFF
medium-sized	TRBV15	TRBJ2-7	TRBD2	TGTGCCACCAGCAGAGTAATAGCGGGGGTCTCCTACGAGCAGTACTTC	CATSRVIAGVSYEQYF
NA	TRBV5-1	TRBJ1-1	NA	TGCGCCAGCAGAGGCCCGGAGGATTTAGGTGAAGCTTTCTTT	CASRGPEDLGEAFF
NA	TRBV19	TRBJ2-1	TRBD2	TGTGCCAGTAGTACTTTAGCGGGGAGCTCCTACAATGAGCAGTTCTTC	CASSTLAGSSYNEQFF
once	TRBV27	TRBJ1-1	NA	TGTGCCAGCAGTTCTCGGCAGGATCTCATGAACACTGAAGCTTTCTTT	CASSSRQDLMNTEAFF
NA	TRBV19	TRBJ2-1	TRBD2	TGTGCCAGTACCAGGACTAGCGGGTACTCCTACAATGAGCAGTTCTTC	CASTRTSGYSYNEQFF
NA	TRBV5-4	TRBJ2-5	TRBD2	TGTGCCAGCAGCTTGGGGCTAGCGGTCGAAGAGACCCAGTACTTC	CASSLGLAVEETQYF
few	TRBV28	TRBJ2-7	NA	TGTGCCAGCAGACCACGAGGTCCAGACGTACTCGGGCAGTACTTC	CASRPRGPDVLGQYF
NA	TRBV11-3	TRBJ2-3	NA	TGTGCCAGCAGCTTAGCGGGGGACACAGATACGCAGTATTTT	CASSLAGDTDTQYF
once	TRBV7-2	TRBJ2-7	NA	TGTGCCAGCACCACAGCGGTTATGAATACCTACGAGCAGTACTTC	CASTTAVMNTYEQYF
NA	TRBV5-4	TRBJ1-1	TRBD1	TGTGCCAGCAGCTTGGTACCAGGGGGAGTGGGAGCTTTCTTT	CASSLVPGGVGAFF
NA	TRBV4-1	TRBJ1-2	TRBD1	TGCGCCAGCAGCCAAGATTTTGCAGGGGGTAGCCCCTTGAGTGGCTACACCTTC	CASSQDFAGGSPLSGYTF
NA	TRBV28	TRBJ1-2	TRBD1	TGTGCCAGCAGTTTATCACAGGGGGCGGGCTATGGCTACACCTTC	CASSLSQGAGYGYTF
once	TRBV21-1	TRBJ1-5	NA	TGTGCCAGCAGCACCCGGGACAGGAGAAACAATCAGCCCCAGCATTTT	CASSTRDRRNNQPQHF
NA	TRBV6-5	TRBJ2-5	NA	TGTGCCAGCAGTGTCCACCGGGGGCTAGAGACCCAGTACTTC	CASSVHRGLETQYF
NA	TRBV7-9	TRBJ1-4	TRBD1	TGTGCCAGCAGCTCCCGGGGACAGGGAGCTGAAAAACTGTTTTTT	CASSSRGQGAEKLFF
NA	TRBV5-1	TRBJ1-5	TRBD1	TGCGCCAGCAGCCCCGGGACAGCTCCTAATCAGCCCCAGCATTTT	CASSPGTAPNQPQHF
NA	TRBV5-4	TRBJ1-5	NA	TGTGCCAGCAGCGATCAGGGGAATCAGCCCCAGCATTTT	CASSDQGNQPQHF
NA	TRBV5-6	TRBJ1-2	NA	TGTGCCAGCAGCTTAGGGGATAACTATGGCTACACCTTC	CASSLGDNYGYTF
NA	TRBV10-3	TRBJ1-1	TRBD1	TGTGCCATCAGTGGACAGGGGCTCGATACTGAAGCTTTCTTT	CAISGQGLDTEAFF
NA	TRBV4-2	TRBJ2-5	NA	TGTGCCAGCAGCCAAGATTGGGGGACGGGAGAAGAGACCCAGTACTTC	CASSQDWGTGEETQYF
once	TRBV18	TRBJ1-2	NA	TGTGCCAGCTCACCACCGATGGGGCAGGGAGGCTATGGCTACACCTTC	CASSPPMGQGGYGYTF
NA	TRBV28	TRBJ2-7	TRBD2	TGTGCCAGCAGAACTAGCGGGAGCTCCTACGAGCAGTACTTC	CASRTSGSSYEQYF
NA	TRBV19	TRBJ2-1	NA	TGTGCCAGTAGTATCGACTCCACCTCCTACAATGAGCAGTTCTTC	CASSIDSTSYNEQFF
NA	TRBV6-6	TRBJ1-1	TRBD1	TGTGCCAGCAGTTATCGGTGGGACAGGGTCGCTGAAGCTTTCTTT	CASSYRWDRVAEAFF
NA	TRBV4-2	TRBJ2-7	TRBD2	TGTGCCAGCAGCCAAGAGACAGGACTAGCGGGAGTGCGCGAGCAGTACTTC	CASSQETGLAGVREQYF
NA	TRBV14	TRBJ2-5	NA	TGTGCCAGCAGCCAATCAGTAGAGACCCAGTACTTC	CASSQSVETQYF